This T cell receptor beta chain came from a study of blood T cell repertoires in COVID-19. In the authors' workflow: The authors estimated nucleated cell counts from reference gene primer amplification. TCRdb keeps only in-frame clones here, not all; method: immunoSEQ multiplex PCR. V and J calls and clone size are given by that table; D and trimming were obtained from the DNA. The sample carries about 120,000 clones, over 75% recorded once. The V end lost 3 bases, the J end lost 4 bases, and 12 bases lay between the germline ends. There are 14 residues in the CDR3. Germline CDR1 is MNHEY and CDR2 is SMNVEV (reference sequence).

This receptor was taken from a man older than 75 with acute or convalescent COVID-19. The rearrangement joins TRBV27 to TRBJ1-2; no clear D gene. The sequencing input was peripheral blood. CDR3 amino acids: CASSLSPASYGYTF. CDR3 coding DNA: TGTGCCAGCAGTTTGTCCCCGGCTAGCTATGGCTACACCTTC.